This T cell receptor beta chain appears in the sequencing data of a study of blood T cells in healthy people across ages. The CDR3 is 16 amino acids. Germline CDR1 SGHTA, CDR2 FQGTGA. The ends lost 3 bases at V and 2 bases at J; junction bases unmatched: 6. Of note for this clonotype: Its antigen is currently unknown.

No fewer than 5 micrograms of total RNA were isolated from every sample. Primed by a sample-barcoded 5' primer and a J-beta primer mix, a second PCR proceeded for about 6 to 11 cycles. TCRdb re-derived calls from the 5' RACE reads in MiXCR, one entry per CDR3 protein. The sample consists of 890,000 or so distinct CDR3 sequences, roughly 60% of them appearing once. Study-wide results and caveats: Researchers report that TCR beta diversity correlated strongly with naive T cell percentage.

The sample comprised blood. The J gene is TRBJ1-2, the V gene TRBV7-3, with 10 bases aligning to TRBD1. This TCR derives from a man aged 25 to 40 in good health. Here the CDR3 reads CASSLTGGPMNYGYTF. DNA for the CDR3: TGTGCCAGCAGCTTGACAGGGGGCCCCATGAACTATGGCTACACCTTC. Full variable domain (missing parts from reference TRBV7-3 and TRBJ1-2): GAGVSQTPSNKVTEKGKYVELRCDPISGHTALYWYRQSLGQGPEFLIYFQGTGAADDSGLPNDRFFAVRPEGSVSTLKIQRTERGDSAVYLCASSLTGGPMNYGYTFGSGTRLTVV.